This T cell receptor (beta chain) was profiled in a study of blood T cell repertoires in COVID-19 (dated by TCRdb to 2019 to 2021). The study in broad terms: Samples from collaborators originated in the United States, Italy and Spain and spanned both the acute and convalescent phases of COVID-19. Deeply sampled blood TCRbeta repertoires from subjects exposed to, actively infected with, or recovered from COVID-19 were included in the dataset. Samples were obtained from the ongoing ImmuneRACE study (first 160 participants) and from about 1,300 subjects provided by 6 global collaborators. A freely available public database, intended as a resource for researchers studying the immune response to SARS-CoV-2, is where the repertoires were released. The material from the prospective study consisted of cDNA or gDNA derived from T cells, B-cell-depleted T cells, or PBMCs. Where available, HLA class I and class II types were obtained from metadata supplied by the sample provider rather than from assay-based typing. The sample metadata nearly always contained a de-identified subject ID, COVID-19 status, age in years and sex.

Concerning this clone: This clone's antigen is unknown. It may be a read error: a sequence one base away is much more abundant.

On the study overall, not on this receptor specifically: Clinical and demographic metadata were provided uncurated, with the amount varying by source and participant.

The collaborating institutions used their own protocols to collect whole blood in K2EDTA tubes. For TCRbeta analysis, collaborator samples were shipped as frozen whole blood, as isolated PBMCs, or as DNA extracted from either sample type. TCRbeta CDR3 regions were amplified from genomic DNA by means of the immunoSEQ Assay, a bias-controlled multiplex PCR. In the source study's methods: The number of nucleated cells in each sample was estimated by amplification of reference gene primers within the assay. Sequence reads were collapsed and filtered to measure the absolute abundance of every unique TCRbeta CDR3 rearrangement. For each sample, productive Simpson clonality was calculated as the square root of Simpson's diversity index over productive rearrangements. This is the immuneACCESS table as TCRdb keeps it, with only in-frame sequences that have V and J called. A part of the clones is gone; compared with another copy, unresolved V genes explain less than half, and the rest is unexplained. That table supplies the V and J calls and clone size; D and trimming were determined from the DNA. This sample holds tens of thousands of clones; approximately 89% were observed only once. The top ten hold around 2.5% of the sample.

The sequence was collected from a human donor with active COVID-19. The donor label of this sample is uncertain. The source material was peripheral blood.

CDR3 region: CTARSIRGGYTF. The sequence in DNA is TGTACCGCACGCAGTATTAGGGGTGGCTACACCTTC. This chain joins TRBV19 to TRBJ1-2; the D gene is perhaps TRBD1, on 5 matching bases. Taken from the germline V gene (reference sequence), the CDR1 and CDR2 loops are LNHDA and SQIVND. The CDR3, from cysteine to phenylalanine, totals 12 residues. Only the CDR3 portion is preserved as DNA: 36 bases, with reading frame beginning at the first base.